This record concerns one TCR beta chain sequence. This CDR3 contains 17 residues. Per the germline V gene, CDR1 is SGHVS and CDR2 is FQNEAQ. The V and J ends lost 1 base and 0 bases, in that order; junction bases with no gene match: 4. The sample belongs to a study of blood T cell repertoires in COVID-19. Study overall: COVID-19 samples, acute and convalescent, were from the United States, Italy and Spain. Nucleic acid was either cDNA or gDNA, and it came from T cells, B-cell-depleted T cells, or PBMCs.

Source study methods: Researchers report that nucleated cell counts were estimated from reference gene primer amplification. Measured with immunoSEQ multiplex PCR; TCRdb has only the in-frame clones, and not every one. V, J and clone size are taken as reported in that table, and D and trimming were inferred from the DNA itself. The top ten clones hold just under 4.5% of a sample with 100,000 or so clones, approximately 88% of them seen once. This chain links TRBV7-8 with TRBJ2-1; 9 bases are shared with TRBD2. Sequencing was performed on peripheral blood. The receptor was isolated from a human donor in a cohort sampled during active COVID-19. The CDR3 DNA follows: TGTGCCAGCAGCTTAGGGGGCGGGGGGGCCTCCTACAATGAGCAGTTCTTC. Encoded protein: CASSLGGGGASYNEQFF.